What follows are 2 T cell receptor beta chains derived from one specimen sequenced in a study of blood T cell repertoires in COVID-19. Only in-frame clones appear in the TCRdb table, and some are missing; sequencing was by immunoSEQ multiplex PCR. Of over 100,000 clones in the sample, 75% to 95% were seen once. Sequencing input: peripheral blood. The receptors derive from a man younger than 30 with acute or convalescent COVID-19.

The J gene is TRBJ1-3, the V gene TRBV3-1 (or the pseudogene TRBV3-2); no definite D call. CDR1 is LGHDT, CDR2 YNNKEL, per germline (reference sequence). The CDR3 consists of 16 residues. V was shortened by 3 bases and J by 4 bases, with 16 bases between the two germline ends. The CDR3 protein is CASSQDPGGRGNTIYF. The CDR3 DNA reads as TGTGCCAGCAGCCAGGACCCGGGAGGTCGCGGAAACACCATATATTTT.

This sequence joins TRBV9 and TRBJ1-5; tentative D call: TRBD1 (6 bases). Looked up from germline, CDR1 is SGDLS and CDR2 is YYNGEE. The CDR3 extends over 14 amino acids. V was clipped by 4 bases and J by 6 bases, with 14 bases between them. CDR3 nucleotide sequence: TGTGCCAGCAGCACCGGGACGACAGGTCAGCCCCAGCATTTT. Translating it yields CASSTGTTGQPQHF.